The 18 T cell receptor beta chains reported below all come from one sample, sequenced in a study of identifying expanded T cells in peripheral blood. The table came from immunoSEQ multiplex PCR; TCRdb's copy has only in-frame clones and leaves some out. The sample shows 100,000 or so clones, approximately 88% of them seen only once. The source material was blood. The source is a person aged 18 to 70 in good health.

The V gene is TRBV18, the J gene TRBJ2-7; D is perhaps TRBD1 (6 bases). The ends were cut back, 2 bases at V and 7 bases at J, with 18 bases in the middle. From germline, CDR1 is KGHSH and CDR2 LQKENI. This CDR3 is 15 amino acids long. The CDR3 spells CASSPGGPALEEQYF. The DNA of the CDR3 is TGTGCCAGCTCACCAGGGGGCCCGGCGTTGGAAGAGCAGTACTTC. The whole variable domain, filled in from reference TRBV18 and TRBJ2-7, reads NAGVMQNPRHLVRRRGQEARLRCSPMKGHSHVYWYRQLPEEGLKFMVYLQKENIIDESGMPKERFSAEFPKEGPSILRIQQVVRGDSAAYFCASSPGGPALEEQYFGPGTRLTVT.

The CDR3 DNA sequence: TGTGCCAGCAGCTTAGTGATAGGAGATGATAGCAATCAGCCCCAGCATTTT. This gives the protein CASSLVIGDDSNQPQHF. This chain links TRBV11-3 with TRBJ1-5; D ambiguous. The germline CDR1 and CDR2 sequences are SGHNT and YENEEA. With 1 base removed from V and 0 bases from J, the gap between germline ends came to 13 bases. The CDR3 sequence is 17 residues long. The whole variable domain, remainder taken from reference TRBV11-3 and TRBJ1-5, is EAGVVQSPRYKIIEKKQPVAFWCNPISGHNTLYWYLQNLGQGPELLIRYENEEAVDDSQLPKDRFSAERLKGVDSTLKIQPAELGDSAVYLCASSLVIGDDSNQPQHFGDGTRLSIL.

CDR3 sequence: CATRARGVSSYEQYF. CDR3 DNA: TGTGCCACCAGAGCTAGGGGGGTTTCCTCCTACGAGCAGTACTTC. The chain is built from TRBV15 and TRBJ2-7; the D call may be TRBD1 or TRBD2 (6 bases each). V was trimmed by 6 bases and J by 0 bases, leaving 15 bases between them. The germline gives CDR1 LNHNV, CDR2 YYDKDF (reference sequence). This CDR3 has 15 residues.

The chain couples TRBV7-2 to TRBJ1-1; 7 bases agree with TRBD1. V dropped 3 bases and J dropped 5; count of bases not matched to a gene: 6. CDR1 is SGHTA and CDR2 is FQGNSA in the germline V gene. The CDR3 has 14 amino acids. In nucleotides, the CDR3 is TGTGCCAGCAGCTTTTGGGGACAGAGGACTGAAGCTTTCTTT. It is translated as CASSFWGQRTEAFF. Filled out from reference TRBV7-2 and TRBJ1-1, the complete variable domain reads GAGVSQSPSNKVTEKGKDVELRCDPISGHTALYWYRQSLGQGLEFLIYFQGNSAPDKSGLPSDRFSAERTGGSVSTLTIQRTQQEDSAVYLCASSFWGQRTEAFFGQGTRLTVV.

This chain joins TRBV5-1 and TRBJ2-5; possible D gene TRBD1, 5 bases. V shed 0 bases and J shed 1 base, with 10 bases lying between them. Germline loops: CDR1 SGHRS, CDR2 YFSETQ. The CDR3 runs 15 residues. The CDR3 loop reads CASSLGAGPQETQYF. The CDR3 bases are TGCGCCAGCAGCTTGGGGGCAGGGCCCCAAGAGACCCAGTACTTC.

This chain joins TRBV6-6 and TRBJ1-4; no clear D gene. There are 15 residues in the CDR3. Germline CDR1 and CDR2: MNHNY and SVGAGI (reference sequence). The ends were cut back, 2 bases at V and 5 bases at J, with 12 bases in the middle. CDR3 protein: CASSYLYLLNEKLFF. CDR3 sequence (DNA): TGTGCCAGCAGTTACCTATACCTCTTGAATGAAAAACTGTTTTTT.

V is TRBV6-5 and J is TRBJ2-5; the D gene is possibly TRBD1 (5 bases). The CDR3 extends over 15 amino acids. The germline gives CDR1 MNHEY, CDR2 SVGAGI. V lost 5 bases and J lost 4, with 17 bases in between. The CDR3 region has the DNA TGTGCCAGCAGTGGTCGGTCTCAGGGTCTAGAGACCCAGTACTTC. Its protein product is CASSGRSQGLETQYF.

The chain is built from TRBV2 and TRBJ1-5; D not certain. CDR3 length equals 17 residues. CDR1 is SNHLY and CDR2 is FYNNEI in the germline V gene. Between the trimmed V and J ends, which lost 2 bases and 0 bases, there was a span of 14 bases. CDR3 sequence: CASSEYLQVVSNQPQHF. The CDR3 DNA sequence: TGTGCCAGCAGTGAATATTTGCAGGTTGTTAGCAATCAGCCCCAGCATTTT.

The rearrangement joins TRBV11-2 to TRBJ2-1; D not certain. V lost 2 bases to trimming and J lost 7 bases, with 3 bases between them. The CDR3 contains 11 residues. From germline, CDR1 is SGHAT and CDR2 FQNNGV. The CDR3 spells CASSLSNEQFF. CDR3 DNA sequence: TGTGCCAGCAGCTTAAGTAATGAGCAGTTCTTC.

This chain connects TRBV28 to TRBJ2-1, with D perhaps TRBD1 (6 bases). CDR3 length equals 13 residues. Deletions cut 10 bases from V and 4 bases from J, with 14 bases between. Germline values: CDR1 MDHEN, CDR2 SYDVKM. The CDR3 reads CATRSTGYNEQFF. The CDR3 DNA follows: TGTGCCACCCGGTCTACAGGGTACAATGAGCAGTTCTTC.

The V call is TRBV2, the J call TRBJ1-4, with a weak D call TRBD1 (5 bases). Germline V gene lookup returns CDR1 SNHLY and CDR2 FYNNEI. V lost 3 bases and J 5 bases, leaving 22 bases between the germline ends. The CDR3 loop spans 18 amino acids. The CDR3 nucleotides are TGTGCCAGCAGTGACGTTCGACAGATGGGCTTAAAAAATGAAAAACTGTTTTTT. It is translated as CASSDVRQMGLKNEKLFF.

The chain uses TRBV10-1 and TRBJ2-3; D not resolved. V dropped 8 bases and J dropped 0 bases, with 12 bases sitting between them. Germline assignment: CDR1 WNHNN and CDR2 SYGVQD (reference sequence). CDR3 size: 14 residues. The DNA for the CDR3 is TGCGCCAGCTGCGCCATCCAGAGCACAGATACGCAGTATTTT. Its protein product is CASCAIQSTDTQYF.

The chain is built from TRBV28 and TRBJ2-7; 10 bases are shared with TRBD2. V gave up 5 bases and J gave up 6 bases; unmatched junction bases: 25. Per germline, CDR1 MDHEN and CDR2 SYDVKM. The CDR3 length is 20 residues. The CDR3 DNA reads TGTGCCAGCAGTCCCCCCACAGGCTGGCTAGCGGGGGCCACCGGGAGCGAGCAGTACTTC. Its translation: CASSPPTGWLAGATGSEQYF.

The sample holds a few counts of this clone. The chain joins TRBV11-1 to TRBJ2-7; tentatively, D is TRBD1 (6 bases). Trimming took 4 bases from V and 3 from J, leaving 13 bases between them. The CDR3 has 14 amino acids. The germline CDR1 and CDR2 sequences are SGHAT and FQDESV (reference sequence). CDR3 bases: TGTGCCAGCAGCTGGAGTACAGGGAACTACGAGCAGTACTTC. It yields the protein CASSWSTGNYEQYF.

J is TRBJ2-5 and V is TRBV30, with 10 bases aligning to TRBD2. V was pared by 0 bases and J by 7 bases, with 5 bases of the junction left unmatched. Germline values: CDR1 GTSNPN, CDR2 SVGIG (reference sequence). The CDR3 totals 14 residues. The CDR3 is CAWSVGLAGVTQYF. CDR3 coding DNA: TGTGCCTGGAGTGTAGGGCTAGCGGGGGTGACCCAGTACTTC.

The genes are TRBV7-2 and TRBJ2-7, with D perhaps TRBD1 (6 bases). This CDR3 comprises 16 residues. Germline CDR1 is SGHTA and CDR2 is FQGNSA. Trimming shortened V by 0 bases and J by 4 bases, and 16 bases separated the two germline ends. The CDR3 loop is CASSLAGHRIGYEQYF. DNA of the CDR3: TGTGCCAGCAGCTTAGCGGGACACCGAATAGGGTACGAGCAGTACTTC. Full variable domain (remainder filled in from reference TRBV7-2 and TRBJ2-7): GAGVSQSPSNKVTEKGKDVELRCDPISGHTALYWYRQSLGQGLEFLIYFQGNSAPDKSGLPSDRFSAERTGGSVSTLTIQRTQQEDSAVYLCASSLAGHRIGYEQYFGPGTRLTVT.

The chain carries TRBV5-1 and TRBJ1-1; D unclear. CDR1 is SGHRS, CDR2 YFSETQ, per germline. This CDR3 contains 15 residues. V was pared by 0 bases and J by 1 base, with 10 bases between. DNA for the CDR3: TGCGCCAGCAGCTTGGTCCTCCAAGGGAACACTGAAGCTTTCTTT. This encodes CASSLVLQGNTEAFF.

The J gene is TRBJ1-2, the V gene TRBV29-1; D ambiguous. There are 13 residues in the CDR3. V was cut by 3 bases and J by 2 bases, with 10 bases left in between. CDR1 and CDR2 from the germline V gene are SQVTM and ANQGSEA. The CDR3 sequence: CSVEARQNYGYTF. The CDR3 region has the DNA TGCAGCGTTGAGGCCAGGCAGAACTATGGCTACACCTTC.